Following are 2 T cell receptor beta chains from one sample sequenced in a study of blood T cell repertoires in COVID-19. Here immunoSEQ multiplex PCR was the method, and the copy in TCRdb shows in-frame clones only, minus some. Of 120,000 or so clones in the sample, 86% were seen once. Sample: peripheral blood. Every receptor here comes from a man between 65 and 85 years old who had recovered from COVID-19.

In its sample, this clone was seen a few times. CDR3 DNA sequence: TGTGCCAGCTCACGACTAGCGGATAACACCGGGGAGCTGTTTTTT. As protein: CASSRLADNTGELFF. This chain links TRBV18 with TRBJ2-2, with 9 bases matching TRBD2. The CDR3 is made up of 15 amino acids. Per germline, CDR1 KGHSH and CDR2 LQKENI. J lost 2 bases, V lost 4 bases, and 2 bases had no gene match.

This sequence joins TRBV5-1 and TRBJ1-2; 11 positions match TRBD1. The CDR3 contains 16 residues. The trim removed 0 bases at V and 7 bases at J, leaving 8 bases unmatched. CDR1 and CDR2 (germline): SGHRS, YFSETQ. The CDR3 spells CASSLDSRTGGIGYTF. The CDR3 DNA follows: TGCGCCAGCAGCTTGGATTCTCGGACAGGGGGCATTGGCTACACCTTC.